This T cell receptor beta chain came from a study of blood T cell repertoires in COVID-19. Study-wide background: Italy, Spain and the United States were the sources of the convalescent and acute COVID-19 samples. PBMCs, B-cell-depleted T cells, or T cells provided the cDNA or gDNA that made up the material.

As processed by the authors: Scientists estimated how many nucleated cells there were by amplifying reference gene primers. Some clones are missing from TCRdb's copy, which holds only in-frame ones; the method was immunoSEQ multiplex PCR. D and trimming were read from the DNA, whereas the V and J calls and clone size are those reported in that table. The table shows 430,000 or so clones, with about 87% occurring only once. The CDR3 sequence is 14 residues long. The junction had 12 bases not matched to a gene; V was cut back by 8 bases and J by 5 bases. CDR1 MNHEY and CDR2 SVGAGI come from the germline V gene.

The material sequenced was peripheral blood. This TCR was recovered from a man younger than 30 with COVID-19, enrolled during active disease. The V call is TRBV6-5, the J call TRBJ2-7; 7 nucleotides align to TRBD1. CDR3 sequence reads: CASVQGPEVDEQYF. CDR3 nucleotides: TGTGCCAGCGTACAGGGGCCTGAGGTGGACGAGCAGTACTTC.